The rows below give T cell receptor beta chains drawn from one sample of a study of blood T cell repertoires in COVID-19. Produced via immunoSEQ multiplex PCR; TCRdb's table is partial and in-frame only. The sample shows some 400,000 clones, about 89% of them seen only once. The sample consisted of peripheral blood. The receptors here all came from a woman aged 55-70 years with COVID-19, enrolled during active disease. CDR3s include the opening cysteine and the closing phenylalanine or tryptophan. D genes are given only for firm matches. Not all rows give a size; the values are once, few, many and, for expanded clones, a class.

>TRBV6-1|once|TRBJ1-4|.
TGTGCCAGCAGTATCCGGACACATGAAAAACTGTTTTTT
CASSIRTHEKLFF
>TRBV19|.|TRBJ2-7|.
TGTGCCAGTAGTATAGATCGCCAGGGGCCCTACGAGCAGTACTTC
CASSIDRQGPYEQYF
>TRBV7-9|.|TRBJ2-3|TRBD2
TGTGCCAGCAGCCGCAGCGGGGATAGCACAGATACGCAGTATTTT
CASSRSGDSTDTQYF
>TRBV5-5|.|TRBJ2-7|TRBD2
TGTGCCAGCAGCTTAAACAATGCGGGGGGGCCGTACGAGCAGTACTTC
CASSLNNAGGPYEQYF
>TRBV7-8|.|TRBJ1-1|.
TGTGCCAGCAGCGCGCGCCTGAACACTGAAGCTTTCTTT
CASSARLNTEAFF
>TRBV7-2|.|TRBJ2-3|.
TGTGCCAGCAGCCCTCGGGACTTCACAGATACGCAGTATTTT
CASSPRDFTDTQYF
>TRBV4-1|few|TRBJ1-2|.
TGCGCCAGCAGCCAAGTAGACCGGGGAGCGGGCTACACCTTC
CASSQVDRGAGYTF
>TRBV5-1|.|TRBJ2-1|TRBD2
TGCGCCAGCAGCCCGGGGGGGGCTTACAATGAGCAGTTCTTC
CASSPGGAYNEQFF
>TRBV6-5|.|TRBJ2-3|.
TGTGCCAGCAGTTACTCGTGGGGGGGCACAGATACGCAGTATTTT
CASSYSWGGTDTQYF
>TRBV28|.|TRBJ2-3|TRBD2
TGTGCCACCTCTAGCGGGGCTAGCACAGATACGCAGTATTTT
CATSSGASTDTQYF
>TRBV6-5|.|TRBJ2-2|TRBD1
TGTGCCAGCAGTTGGGGACAGGGAGGCACCGGGGAGCTGTTTTTT
CASSWGQGGTGELFF
>TRBV19|once|TRBJ2-6|TRBD1
TGTGCCAGTAGCAGACAGGGGAGTTCTGGGGCCAACGTCCTGACTTTC
CASSRQGSSGANVLTF
>TRBV12-3/TRBV12-4|few|TRBJ1-5|.
TGTGCCAGCAGTTTAGGGAGAGGTCAGCCCCAGCATTTT
CASSLGRGQPQHF
>TRBV7-9|.|TRBJ1-1|.
TGTGCCAGCAGCATAGACGGGGGTGGGACTGAAGCTTTCTTT
CASSIDGGGTEAFF
>TRBV29-1|.|TRBJ1-5|.
TGCAGCGAGCTGCCGAATCTTATCAATCAGCCCCAGCATTTT
CSELPNLINQPQHF
>TRBV6-2/TRBV6-3|few|TRBJ1-2|TRBD1
TGTGCCAGCAGTTACTTGGGACAGTCTAACTATGGCTACACCTTC
CASSYLGQSNYGYTF
>TRBV6-6|.|TRBJ2-7|.
TGTGCCAGCAGTTACTCGAGTCCGCAAATCCACGAGCAGTACTTC
CASSYSSPQIHEQYF
>TRBV4-2|.|TRBJ1-2|.
TGTGCCAGCAGCCAAGATCGGCGGCAGCTTGGCTACACCTTC
CASSQDRRQLGYTF
>TRBV3-1/TRBV3-2|.|TRBJ2-3|TRBD1
TGTGCCAGCAGCCCGTCCCGGGACAGGGGAGGTACGCAGTATTTT
CASSPSRDRGGTQYF
>TRBV11-3|.|TRBJ1-6|TRBD1
TGTGCCAGCAGCTTACGGGACAGGGGAAGCTCACCCCTCCACTTT
CASSLRDRGSSPLHF
>TRBV30|.|TRBJ1-1|.
TGTGCCTGGAACGAGGCCACTGAAGCTTTCTTT
CAWNEATEAFF
>TRBV6-5|.|TRBJ1-5|TRBD1
TGTGCCAGCAGTTACTCTGGGACAGGGGGTAATCAGCCCCAGCATTTT
CASSYSGTGGNQPQHF
>TRBV5-1|.|TRBJ2-6|.
TGCGCCAGCAGCCACACATTATCTGGGGCCAACGTCCTGACTTTC
CASSHTLSGANVLTF
>TRBV15|.|TRBJ2-7|.
TGTGCCACCAGCAGGGTTATTCCTACCCCGTACAGGGTTAGCTCCTACGAGCAGTACTTC
CATSRVIPTPYRVSSYEQYF
>TRBV2|.|TRBJ2-1|.
TGTGCCAGACCCCGACTAGTGAAGAGCAATGAGCAGTTCTTC
CARPRLVKSNEQFF
>TRBV5-5|.|TRBJ2-3|TRBD2
TGTGCCAGCATCTTCGGACTAGGAGGGGCAGATACGCAGTATTTT
CASIFGLGGADTQYF